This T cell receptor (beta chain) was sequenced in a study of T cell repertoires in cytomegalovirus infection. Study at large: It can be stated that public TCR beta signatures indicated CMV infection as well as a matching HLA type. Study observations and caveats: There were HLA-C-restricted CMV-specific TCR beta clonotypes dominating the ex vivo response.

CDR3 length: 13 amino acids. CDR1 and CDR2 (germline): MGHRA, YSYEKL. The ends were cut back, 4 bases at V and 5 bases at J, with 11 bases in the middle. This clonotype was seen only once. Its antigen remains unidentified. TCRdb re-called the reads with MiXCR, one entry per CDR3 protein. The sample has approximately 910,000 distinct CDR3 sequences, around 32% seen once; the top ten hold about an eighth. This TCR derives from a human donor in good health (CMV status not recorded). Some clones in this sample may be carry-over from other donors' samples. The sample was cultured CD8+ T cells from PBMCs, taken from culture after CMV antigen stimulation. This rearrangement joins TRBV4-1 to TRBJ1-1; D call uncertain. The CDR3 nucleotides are TGCGCCAGCAGCCCACCTATCGGAACTGAAGCTTTCTTT. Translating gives CASSPPIGTEAFF.